This T cell receptor (beta chain) was captured in a study of vaccination and CD4 T cells after COVID-19. Study at large: The convalescents included six males and four females, and among them two were Hispanic while seven were Caucasian. Stimulation of the cells used overlapping spike peptide pools from SARS-CoV-2 and from the common cold coronaviruses HCoV-NL63, HCoV-OC43 and HCoV-229E.

Study-level points and caveats: A median of around 83% of reactive clones, in convalescent patients, became evident only post-vaccination.

The CDR3 contains 15 residues. Germline V lookup: CDR1 LGHNT, CDR2 FRNRAP. Trimming took 2 bases from V and 1 from J, leaving 9 bases between them. Cultured CD4+ T cell DNA underwent sequencing with the Oncomine TCR Beta short-read assay. TCRdb used MiXCR to reprocess the PCR reads, holding one entry per CDR3 protein. The table records 9,500 to 13,000 distinct CDR3 sequences, 42% of them present only once. This clonotype was seen only a few times. As yet, its antigen is unknown. Documented treatment: approximately nine-day PBMC culture with coronavirus spike peptide pools or control peptides (ViraFEST assay). Positive PCR tests were logged from March through December 2020, ahead of US Alpha, Beta and Delta variants.

The sample comprised CD4+ T cells from blood, cultured in vitro. This receptor was obtained from a human donor who had recovered from COVID-19. The chain carries TRBV12-5 and TRBJ1-5; a possible D gene is TRBD1 (6 bases). Written as DNA, the CDR3 is TGTGCTAGTGGTTTGTTGGGGGCAAGCAATCAGCCCCAGCATTTT. It codes for CASGLLGASNQPQHF.